Given below is one TCR beta chain in context. Its antigen is still unknown. The draw for each donor consisted of a single 2.5 ml blood sample. CDR1 is DFQATT, CDR2 SNEGSKA, per germline (reference sequence). The CDR3 length is 19 residues. For each CDR3 protein, TCRdb gives one entry from its re-call of the 5' RACE reads, without DNA. This table lists about 350,000 distinct CDR3 sequences. These data come from a study of monozygotic twins with inflammatory bowel disease. Whole-study results and caveats: With others, IBD patients shared fewer clonotypes than healthy twins did, especially with disease activity.

The J gene is TRBJ2-7, the V gene TRBV20-1; TCRdb's D call, TRBD2, is unchecked because there is no DNA. The sample consisted of blood. This receptor was obtained from a human donor with ulcerative colitis or Crohn's disease, or a healthy co-twin of an affected twin (not recorded which). CDR3 sequence reads: CSARDLGAGGPLGSYEQYF.